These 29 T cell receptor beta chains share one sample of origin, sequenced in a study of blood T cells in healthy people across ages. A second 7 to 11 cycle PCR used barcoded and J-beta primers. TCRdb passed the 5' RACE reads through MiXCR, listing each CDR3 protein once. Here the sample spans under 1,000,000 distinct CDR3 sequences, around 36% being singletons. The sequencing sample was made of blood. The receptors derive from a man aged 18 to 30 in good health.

CDR3 DNA sequence: TGTGCCAGCAGCTTAGGGTTCGGGACATTGAGCACAGATACGCAGTATTTT. Its translation is CASSLGFGTLSTDTQYF. The genes are TRBV13 and TRBJ2-3, with a possible D match to TRBD1 (6 bases). Between the trimmed V and J ends, which lost 0 bases and 0 bases, there was a span of 13 bases. There are 17 residues in the CDR3. Germline V gives CDR1 PRHDT, CDR2 FYEKMQ (reference sequence).

The CDR3 coding sequence is TGTGCCAGCAGCCAGGGACCTAGCGGGGGGGCGAATGAGCAGTACTTC. Translated, it gives CASSQGPSGGANEQYF. The genes are TRBV4-2 and TRBJ2-7, with 12 bases identical to TRBD2. The CDR3 runs to 16 residues. In germline, CDR1 is LGHNA, CDR2 YNFKEQ. V dropped 3 bases and J dropped 7; count of bases not matched to a gene: 10.

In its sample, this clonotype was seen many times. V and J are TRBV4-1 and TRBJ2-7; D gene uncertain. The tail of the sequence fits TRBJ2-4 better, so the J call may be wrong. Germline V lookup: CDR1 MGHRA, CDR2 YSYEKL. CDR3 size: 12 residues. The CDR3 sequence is CASSQDVGIQYF. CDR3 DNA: TGCGCCAGCAGCCAAGATGTCGGCATTCAGTACTTC.

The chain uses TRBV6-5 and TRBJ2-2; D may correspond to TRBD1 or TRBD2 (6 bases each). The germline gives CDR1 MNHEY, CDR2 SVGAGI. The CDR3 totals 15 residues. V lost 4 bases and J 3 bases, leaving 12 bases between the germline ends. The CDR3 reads CASSSRRGYTGELFF. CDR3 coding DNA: TGTGCCAGCAGTTCCCGGAGGGGGTACACCGGGGAGCTGTTTTTT.

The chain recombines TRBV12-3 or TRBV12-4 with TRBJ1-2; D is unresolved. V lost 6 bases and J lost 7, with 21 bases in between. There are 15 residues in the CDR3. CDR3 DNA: TGTGCCAGCAGCGGAATTGGGTACAGTACCATTGGCTACACCTTC. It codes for CASSGIGYSTIGYTF.

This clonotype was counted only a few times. The CDR3 reads CASSWPLGYPSATGNEQFF. The CDR3, as DNA: TGTGCCAGCAGCTGGCCCTTAGGCTACCCATCAGCGACCGGCAATGAGCAGTTCTTC. The chain couples TRBV12-3 or TRBV12-4 to TRBJ2-1; D not resolved. The CDR3 runs to 19 residues. The V gene lost 6 bases and the J gene lost 6 bases, with 30 bases spanning the gap.

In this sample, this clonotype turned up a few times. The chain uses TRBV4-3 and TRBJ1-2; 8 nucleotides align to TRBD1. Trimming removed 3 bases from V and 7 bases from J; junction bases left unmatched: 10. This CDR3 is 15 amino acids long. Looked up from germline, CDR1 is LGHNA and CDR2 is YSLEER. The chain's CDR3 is CASSHYSQGARGYTF. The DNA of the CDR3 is TGCGCCAGCAGCCACTACTCTCAGGGGGCGCGTGGCTACACCTTC.

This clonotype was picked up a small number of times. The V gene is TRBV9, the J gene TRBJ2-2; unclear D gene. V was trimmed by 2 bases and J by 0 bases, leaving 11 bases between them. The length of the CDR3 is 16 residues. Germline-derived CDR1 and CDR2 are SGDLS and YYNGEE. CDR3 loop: CASSVSPNPNTGELFF. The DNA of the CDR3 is TGTGCCAGCAGCGTCTCACCAAACCCGAACACCGGGGAGCTGTTTTTT.

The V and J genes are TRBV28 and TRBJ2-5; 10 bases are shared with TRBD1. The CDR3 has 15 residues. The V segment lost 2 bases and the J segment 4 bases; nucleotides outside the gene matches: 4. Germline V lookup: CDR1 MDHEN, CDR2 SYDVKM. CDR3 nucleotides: TGTGCCAGCAGTTTAGGACAGGGGGGTAGAGAGACCCAGTACTTC. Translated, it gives CASSLGQGGRETQYF.

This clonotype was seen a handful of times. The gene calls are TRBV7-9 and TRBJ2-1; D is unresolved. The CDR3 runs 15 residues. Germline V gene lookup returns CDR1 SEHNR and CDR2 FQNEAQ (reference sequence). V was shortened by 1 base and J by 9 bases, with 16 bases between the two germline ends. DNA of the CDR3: TGTGCCAGCAGCTTAGTAGGGCTCGAAACGGGTGAGCAGTTCTTC. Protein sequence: CASSLVGLETGEQFF.

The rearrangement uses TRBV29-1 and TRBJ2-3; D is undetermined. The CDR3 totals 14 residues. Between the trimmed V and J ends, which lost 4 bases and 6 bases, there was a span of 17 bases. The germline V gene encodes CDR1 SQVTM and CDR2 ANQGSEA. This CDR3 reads CSVVVDELGDTQYF. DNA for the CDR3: TGCAGCGTTGTAGTAGACGAATTGGGGGATACGCAGTATTTT.

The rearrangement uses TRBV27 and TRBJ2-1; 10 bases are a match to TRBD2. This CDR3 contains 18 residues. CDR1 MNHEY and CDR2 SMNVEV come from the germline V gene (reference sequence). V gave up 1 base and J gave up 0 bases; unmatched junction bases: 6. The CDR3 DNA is TGTGCCAGCAGTTTATTGGGTAGCGGGGGGAGCTCCTACAATGAGCAGTTCTTC. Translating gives CASSLLGSGGSSYNEQFF.

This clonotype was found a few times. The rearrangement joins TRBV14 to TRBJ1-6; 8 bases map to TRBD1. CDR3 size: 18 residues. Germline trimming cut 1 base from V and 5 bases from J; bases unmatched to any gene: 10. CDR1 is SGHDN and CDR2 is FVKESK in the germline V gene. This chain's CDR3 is CASSQAWARGRNNSPLHF. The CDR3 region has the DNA TGTGCCAGCAGCCAAGCATGGGCCAGGGGGCGAAATAATTCACCCCTCCACTTT.

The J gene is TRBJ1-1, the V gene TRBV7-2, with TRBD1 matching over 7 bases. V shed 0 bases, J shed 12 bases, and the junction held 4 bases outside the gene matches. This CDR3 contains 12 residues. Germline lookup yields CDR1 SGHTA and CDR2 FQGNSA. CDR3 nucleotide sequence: TGTGCCAGCAGCTTAGCCAGGGGGGCATCTTTCTTT. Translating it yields CASSLARGASFF.

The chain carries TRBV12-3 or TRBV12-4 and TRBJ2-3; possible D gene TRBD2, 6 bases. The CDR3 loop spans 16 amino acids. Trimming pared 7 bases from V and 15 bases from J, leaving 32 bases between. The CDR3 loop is CASISNGGSSTDMQYF. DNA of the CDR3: TGTGCCAGCATCTCCAACGGGGGTTCTAGCACAGATATGCAATATTTT.

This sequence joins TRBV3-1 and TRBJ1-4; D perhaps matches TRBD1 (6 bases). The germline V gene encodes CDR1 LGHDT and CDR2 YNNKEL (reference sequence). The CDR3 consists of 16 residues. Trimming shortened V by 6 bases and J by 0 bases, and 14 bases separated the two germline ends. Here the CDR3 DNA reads TGTGCCAGCAGGTATAACAGGGAATCAACTAATGAAAAACTGTTTTTT. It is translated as CASRYNRESTNEKLFF. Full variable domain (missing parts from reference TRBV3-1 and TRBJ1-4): DTAVSQTPKYLVTQMGNDKSIKCEQNLGHDTMYWYKQDSKKFLKIMFSYNNKELIINETVPNRFSPKSPDKAHLNLHINSLELGDSAVYFCASRYNRESTNEKLFFGSGTQLSVL.

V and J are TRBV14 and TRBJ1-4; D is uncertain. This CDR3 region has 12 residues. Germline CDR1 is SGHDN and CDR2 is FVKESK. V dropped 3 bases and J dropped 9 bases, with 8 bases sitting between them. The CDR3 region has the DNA TGTGCCAGCAGCCAGTTGGAACAAAAACTGTTTTTT. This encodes CASSQLEQKLFF.

As DNA, the CDR3 is TGTGCCAGCATTCCCGGGGACACTGAAGCTTTCTTT. Protein: CASIPGDTEAFF. V usage is TRBV6-6 and J usage is TRBJ1-1; D remains unclear. The V end lost 7 bases, the J end lost 3 bases, and 9 bases lay between the germline ends. The CDR3 spans 12 residues. Germline V gene data show CDR1 as MNHNY and CDR2 as SVGAGI (reference sequence).

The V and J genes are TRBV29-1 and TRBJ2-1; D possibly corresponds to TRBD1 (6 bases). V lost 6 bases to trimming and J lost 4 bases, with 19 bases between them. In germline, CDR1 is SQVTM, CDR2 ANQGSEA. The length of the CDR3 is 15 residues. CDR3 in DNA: TGCAGCGTCGCCGGGACATCTAGGGTATACAATGAGCAGTTCTTC. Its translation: CSVAGTSRVYNEQFF.

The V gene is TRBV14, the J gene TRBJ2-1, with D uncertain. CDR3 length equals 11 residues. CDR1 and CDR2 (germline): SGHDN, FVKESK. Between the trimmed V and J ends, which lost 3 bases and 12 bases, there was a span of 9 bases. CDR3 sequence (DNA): TGTGCCAGCAGCCACGGCCACCGGCAGTTCTTC. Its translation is CASSHGHRQFF. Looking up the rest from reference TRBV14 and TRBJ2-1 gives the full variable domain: EAGVTQFPSHSVIEKGQTVTLRCDPISGHDNLYWYRRVMGKEIKFLLHFVKESKQDESGMPNNRFLAERTGGTYSTLKVQPAELEDSGVYFCASSHGHRQFFGPGTRLTVL.

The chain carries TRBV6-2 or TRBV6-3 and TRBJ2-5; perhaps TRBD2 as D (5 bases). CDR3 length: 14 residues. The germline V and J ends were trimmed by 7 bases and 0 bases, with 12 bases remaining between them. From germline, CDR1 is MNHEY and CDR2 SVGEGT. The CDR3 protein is CASNPEADQETQYF. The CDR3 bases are TGTGCCAGCAACCCGGAGGCAGACCAAGAGACCCAGTACTTC.

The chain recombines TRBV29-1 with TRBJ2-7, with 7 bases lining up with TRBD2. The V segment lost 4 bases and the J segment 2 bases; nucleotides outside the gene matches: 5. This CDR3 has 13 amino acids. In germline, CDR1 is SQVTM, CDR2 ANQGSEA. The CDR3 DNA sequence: TGCAGCGTTGGGGCTAGCGGTCCCTACGAGCAGTACTTC. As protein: CSVGASGPYEQYF.

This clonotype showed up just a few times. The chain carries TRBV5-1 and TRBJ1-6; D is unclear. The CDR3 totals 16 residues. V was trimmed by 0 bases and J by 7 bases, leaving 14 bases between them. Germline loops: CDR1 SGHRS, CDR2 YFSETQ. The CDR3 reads CASSLALRRWNSPLHF. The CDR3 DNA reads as TGCGCCAGCAGCTTGGCCCTAAGAAGGTGGAATTCACCCCTCCACTTT.

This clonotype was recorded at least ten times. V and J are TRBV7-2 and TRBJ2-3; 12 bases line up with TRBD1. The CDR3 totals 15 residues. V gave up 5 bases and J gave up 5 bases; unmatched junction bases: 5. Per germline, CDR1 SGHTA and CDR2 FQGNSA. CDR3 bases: TGTGCCAGCAGCCGGGACAGGGGGCTATTAGATACGCAGTATTTT. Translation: CASSRDRGLLDTQYF.

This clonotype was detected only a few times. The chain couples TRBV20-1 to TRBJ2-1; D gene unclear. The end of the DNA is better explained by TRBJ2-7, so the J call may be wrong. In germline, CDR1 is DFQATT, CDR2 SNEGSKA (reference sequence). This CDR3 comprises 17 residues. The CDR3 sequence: CSARVHRAASSYNEQYF. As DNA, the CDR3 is TGCAGTGCTAGAGTTCACCGGGCGGCCAGCTCCTACAATGAGCAGTACTTC.

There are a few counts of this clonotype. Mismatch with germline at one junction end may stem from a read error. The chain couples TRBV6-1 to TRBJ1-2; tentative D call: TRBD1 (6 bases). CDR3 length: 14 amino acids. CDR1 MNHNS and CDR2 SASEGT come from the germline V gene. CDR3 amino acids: CASSEGGADYGYTF. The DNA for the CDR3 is TGTGCCAGTAGTGAAGGGGGGGCGGACTATGGCTACACCTTC.

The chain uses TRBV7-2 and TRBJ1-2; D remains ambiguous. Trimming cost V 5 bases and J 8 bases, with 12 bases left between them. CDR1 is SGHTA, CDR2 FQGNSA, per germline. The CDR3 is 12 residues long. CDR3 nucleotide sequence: TGTGCCAGCAGCACCTGGGCGAAAGGCTACACCTTC. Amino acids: CASSTWAKGYTF. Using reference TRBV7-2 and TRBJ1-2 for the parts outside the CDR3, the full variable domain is GAGVSQSPSNKVTEKGKDVELRCDPISGHTALYWYRQSLGQGLEFLIYFQGNSAPDKSGLPSDRFSAERTGGSVSTLTIQRTQQEDSAVYLCASSTWAKGYTFGSGTRLTVV.

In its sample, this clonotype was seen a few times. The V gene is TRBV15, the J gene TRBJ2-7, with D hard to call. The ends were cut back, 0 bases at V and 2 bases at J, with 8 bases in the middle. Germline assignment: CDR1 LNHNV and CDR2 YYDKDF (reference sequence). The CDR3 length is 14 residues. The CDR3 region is CATSRELGTYEQYF. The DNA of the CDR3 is TGTGCCACCAGCAGAGAGCTGGGAACCTACGAGCAGTACTTC.

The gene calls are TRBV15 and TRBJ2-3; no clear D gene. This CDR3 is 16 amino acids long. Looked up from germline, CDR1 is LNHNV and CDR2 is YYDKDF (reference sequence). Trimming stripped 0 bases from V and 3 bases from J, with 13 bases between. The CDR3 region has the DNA TGTGCCACCAGCAGAGATTCAAGGGCTGGGACAGATACGCAGTATTTT. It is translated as CATSRDSRAGTDTQYF.